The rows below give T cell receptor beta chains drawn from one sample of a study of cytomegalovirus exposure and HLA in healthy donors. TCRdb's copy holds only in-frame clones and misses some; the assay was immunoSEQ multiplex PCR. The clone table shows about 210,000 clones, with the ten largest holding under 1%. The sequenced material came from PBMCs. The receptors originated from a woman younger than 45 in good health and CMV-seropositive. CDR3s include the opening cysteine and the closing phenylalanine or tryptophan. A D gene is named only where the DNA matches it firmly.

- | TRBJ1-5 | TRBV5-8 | CASSLHRPTLNQPQHF | TGTGCCAGCAGCTTGCACAGGCCCACTTTGAATCAGCCCCAGCATTTT
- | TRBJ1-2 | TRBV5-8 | CASSLTTTYGYTF | TGTGCCAGCAGCCTGACAACAACTTATGGCTACACCTTC
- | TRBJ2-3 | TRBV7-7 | CASSLLNTADTQYF | TGTGCCAGCAGCTTATTGAATACGGCAGATACGCAGTATTTT
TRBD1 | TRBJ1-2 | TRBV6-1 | CASSEFPGTGGGYTF | TGTGCCAGCAGTGAATTTCCCGGGACAGGGGGTGGCTACACCTTC
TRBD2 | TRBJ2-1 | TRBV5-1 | CASSLAAGGYNEQFF | TGCGCCAGCAGCTTGGCAGCGGGAGGGTACAATGAGCAGTTCTTC
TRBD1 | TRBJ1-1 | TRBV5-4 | CASSLGDRGESEAFF | TGTGCCAGCAGCTTGGGGGACAGGGGGGAGTCTGAAGCTTTCTTT
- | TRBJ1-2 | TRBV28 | CASSPFSRLGSLYGYTF | TGTGCCAGCAGTCCCTTTTCCCGACTGGGGAGCCTATATGGCTACACCTTC
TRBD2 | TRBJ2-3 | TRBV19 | CASSITSGGLVFTDTQYF | TGTGCCAGTAGTATAACTAGCGGGGGGCTGGTTTTCACAGATACGCAGTATTTT
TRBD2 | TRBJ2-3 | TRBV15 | CATSQAGVGTDTQYF | TGTGCCACCAGCCAAGCGGGAGTGGGCACAGATACGCAGTATTTT
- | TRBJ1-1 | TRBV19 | CASQGYMNTEAFF | TGTGCCAGCCAGGGGTACATGAACACTGAAGCTTTCTTT
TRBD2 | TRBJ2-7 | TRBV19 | CASSIRGPDGLAGGLSYEQYF | TGTGCCAGTAGTATCCGGGGCCCGGATGGACTAGCGGGAGGACTTTCCTACGAGCAGTACTTC
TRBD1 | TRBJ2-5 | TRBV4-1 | CASSQILQGAGETQYF | TGCGCCAGCAGCCAAATATTACAGGGGGCAGGAGAGACCCAGTACTTC
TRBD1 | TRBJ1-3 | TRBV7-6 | CASSRTGTSGNTIYF | TGTGCCAGCAGCAGGACAGGGACTTCTGGAAACACCATATATTTT
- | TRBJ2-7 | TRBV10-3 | CAVHGVRGTGEQYF | TGTGCCGTCCACGGGGTCAGGGGCACCGGGGAGCAGTACTTC
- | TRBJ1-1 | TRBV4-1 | CASSQGPLEVEAFF | TGCGCCAGCAGCCAAGGGCCCCTCGAGGTGGAAGCTTTCTTT
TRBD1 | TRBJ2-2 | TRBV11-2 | CASSLGLWTGETGELFF | TGTGCCAGCAGCTTAGGGCTTTGGACAGGGGAGACCGGGGAGCTGTTTTTT
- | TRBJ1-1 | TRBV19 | CASNSTIQGTEAFF | TGTGCCAGTAATAGCACCATACAGGGAACTGAAGCTTTCTTT
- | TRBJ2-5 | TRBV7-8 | CASSPAEGEQETQYF | TGTGCCAGCAGCCCCGCTGAGGGGGAACAAGAGACCCAGTACTTC
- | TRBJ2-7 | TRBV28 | CASSPGQLGGGSYF | TGTGCCAGCAGCCCCGGACAGCTAGGGGGAGGGTCGTACTTC
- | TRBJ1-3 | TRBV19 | CASSIAPASSGNTIYF | TGTGCCAGTAGTATAGCCCCCGCGAGCTCTGGAAACACCATATATTTT
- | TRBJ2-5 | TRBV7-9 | CASSPGTFQETQYF | TGTGCCAGCAGCCCCGGTACTTTCCAAGAGACCCAGTACTTC
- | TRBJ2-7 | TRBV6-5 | CASSYSGQGWDEQYF | TGTGCCAGCAGTTACTCGGGCCAGGGGTGGGACGAGCAGTACTTC
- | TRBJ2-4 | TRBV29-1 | CSVGDFKNIQYF | TGCAGCGTTGGGGACTTCAAAAACATTCAGTACTTC
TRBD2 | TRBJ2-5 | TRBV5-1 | CASSPTSGQETQYF | TGCGCCAGCAGCCCTACTAGCGGCCAAGAGACCCAGTACTTC
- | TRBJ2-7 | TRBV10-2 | CASSVTGVGYEQYF | TGCGCCAGCAGTGTCACGGGGGTTGGGTACGAGCAGTACTTC
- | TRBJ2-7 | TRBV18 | CASSPSGQGSYEQYF | TGTGCCAGCTCACCTTCGGGGCAGGGGTCCTACGAGCAGTACTTC
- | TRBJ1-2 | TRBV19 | CASSRGLYGYTF | TGTGCCAGTAGTAGAGGCCTCTATGGCTACACCTTC
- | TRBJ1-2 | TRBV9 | CASSAGAGARGKYGYTF | TGTGCTAGCAGCGCCGGGGCGGGGGCGCGTGGGAAATATGGCTACACCTTC
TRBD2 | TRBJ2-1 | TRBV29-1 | CSVEENSGRPQFF | TGCAGCGTTGAAGAGAATAGCGGGAGGCCTCAGTTCTTC
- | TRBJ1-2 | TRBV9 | CASSGHPDTYYGYTF | TGTGCCAGCAGCGGACACCCCGACACCTACTATGGCTACACCTTC
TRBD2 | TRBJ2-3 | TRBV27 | CATGLAESTDTQYF | TGTGCTACGGGACTAGCGGAAAGCACAGATACGCAGTATTTT
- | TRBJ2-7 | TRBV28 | CASHRSTYEQYF | TGTGCCAGCCACAGGTCTACCTACGAGCAGTACTTC
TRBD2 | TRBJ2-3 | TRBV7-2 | CASSSTSGWADTQYF | TGTGCCAGCAGCTCGACTAGCGGGTGGGCAGATACGCAGTATTTT
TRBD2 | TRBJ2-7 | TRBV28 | CASSWTSGHEQYF | TGTGCCAGCAGTTGGACTAGCGGTCACGAGCAGTACTTC
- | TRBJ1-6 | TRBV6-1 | CASSEATSSIGNSPLHF | TGTGCCAGCAGTGAAGCGACTAGTTCGATAGGAAATTCACCCCTCCACTTT
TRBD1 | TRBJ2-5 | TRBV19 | CASSTPRQGRLETQYF | TGTGCCAGTAGTACGCCTAGACAGGGGAGGCTAGAGACCCAGTACTTC
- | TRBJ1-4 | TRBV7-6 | CASSPEVANEKLFF | TGTGCCAGCAGCCCAGAGGTTGCTAATGAAAAACTGTTTTTT
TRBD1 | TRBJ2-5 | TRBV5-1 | CASSFQQGARRETQYF | TGCGCCAGCAGCTTTCAACAGGGGGCGCGGAGGGAGACCCAGTACTTC
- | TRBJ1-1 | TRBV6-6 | CASSQGLLNTEAFF | TGTGCCAGCAGTCAGGGACTCCTGAACACTGAAGCTTTCTTT
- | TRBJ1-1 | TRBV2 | CASSPGTHTEAFF | TGTGCCAGCAGTCCCGGGACACACACTGAAGCTTTCTTT
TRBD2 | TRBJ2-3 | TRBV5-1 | CASSPSGLGKDTQYF | TGCGCCAGCAGCCCTAGCGGCCTTGGTAAAGATACGCAGTATTTT
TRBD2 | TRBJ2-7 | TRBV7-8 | CASSLVLAGAYEQYF | TGTGCCAGCAGCTTAGTACTAGCGGGCGCCTACGAGCAGTACTTC
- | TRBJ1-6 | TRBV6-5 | CASTPSWAGSPLHF | TGTGCCAGCACTCCCTCGTGGGCTGGGTCACCCCTCCACTTT
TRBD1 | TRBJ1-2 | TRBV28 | CASSTTGQREGGYTF | TGTGCCAGCAGCACCACGGGACAGAGAGAGGGGGGCTACACCTTC
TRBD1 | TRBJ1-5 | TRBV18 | CASSPRTGGGNQPQHF | TGTGCCAGCTCACCAAGGACAGGGGGAGGCAATCAGCCCCAGCATTTT
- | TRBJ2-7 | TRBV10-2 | CASSVTTASYEQYF | TGCGCCAGCAGCGTAACGACAGCATCCTACGAGCAGTACTTC
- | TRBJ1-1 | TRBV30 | CACRSHDTEAFF | TGTGCCTGTCGGAGTCATGACACTGAAGCTTTCTTT
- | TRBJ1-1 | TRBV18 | CASSPREGGGPAFF | TGTGCCAGCTCACCGAGGGAGGGTGGGGGTCCGGCTTTCTTT
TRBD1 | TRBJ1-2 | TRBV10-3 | CAVRSSTGEEYGYTF | TGTGCCGTCAGATCCTCGACAGGGGAGGAATATGGCTACACCTTC
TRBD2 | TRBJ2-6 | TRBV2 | CASSERTSGRASF | TGTGCCAGCAGTGAACGTACTAGCGGGAGGGCCTCTTTC
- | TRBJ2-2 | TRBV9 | CASSPERRDRNTGELFF | TGTGCCAGCAGCCCGGAGAGGCGGGATAGGAACACCGGGGAGCTGTTTTTT
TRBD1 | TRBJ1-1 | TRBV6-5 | CASIRQGAGAFF | TGTGCCAGCATACGACAGGGGGCTGGGGCTTTCTTT
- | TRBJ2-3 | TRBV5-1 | CASSSGHNPSTDTQYF | TGCGCCAGCAGCTCGGGACACAACCCTAGCACAGATACGCAGTATTTT
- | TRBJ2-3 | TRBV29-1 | CSVGGVGPRGTDTQYF | TGCAGCGTTGGGGGGGTAGGGCCTAGGGGCACAGATACGCAGTATTTT
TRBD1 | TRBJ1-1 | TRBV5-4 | CASSTPTGVGTEAFF | TGTGCCAGCAGCACACCCACAGGGGTGGGCACTGAAGCTTTCTTT
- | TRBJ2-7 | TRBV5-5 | CASSLSAGTEEQYF | TGTGCCAGCAGCTTGTCGGCGGGAACGGAAGAGCAGTACTTC
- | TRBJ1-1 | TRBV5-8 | CASSFWAGGRGTEAFF | TGTGCCAGCAGCTTTTGGGCAGGTGGACGGGGGACTGAAGCTTTCTTT
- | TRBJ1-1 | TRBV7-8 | CASSLTVETEAFF | TGTGCCAGCAGCTTAACGGTGGAGACTGAAGCTTTCTTT
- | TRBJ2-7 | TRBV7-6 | CASSLEAGAYEQYF | TGTGCCAGCAGCTTAGAGGCAGGGGCGTACGAGCAGTACTTC
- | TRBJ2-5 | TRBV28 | CASSLGRGWRPFRETQYF | TGTGCCAGCAGTTTGGGGCGGGGATGGCGGCCCTTTAGGGAGACCCAGTACTTC